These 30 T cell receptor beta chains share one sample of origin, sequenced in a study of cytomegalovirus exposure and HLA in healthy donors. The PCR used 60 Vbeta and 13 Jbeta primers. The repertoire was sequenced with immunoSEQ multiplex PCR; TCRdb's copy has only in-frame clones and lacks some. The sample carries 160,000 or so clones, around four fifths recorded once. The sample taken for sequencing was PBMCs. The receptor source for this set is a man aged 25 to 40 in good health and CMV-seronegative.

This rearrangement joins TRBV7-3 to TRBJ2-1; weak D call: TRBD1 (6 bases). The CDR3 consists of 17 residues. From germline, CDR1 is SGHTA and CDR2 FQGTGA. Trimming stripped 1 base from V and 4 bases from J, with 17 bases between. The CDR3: CASSLKRGRGLYNEQFF. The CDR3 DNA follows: TGTGCCAGCAGCTTAAAGCGCGGCAGGGGCCTTTACAATGAGCAGTTCTTC.

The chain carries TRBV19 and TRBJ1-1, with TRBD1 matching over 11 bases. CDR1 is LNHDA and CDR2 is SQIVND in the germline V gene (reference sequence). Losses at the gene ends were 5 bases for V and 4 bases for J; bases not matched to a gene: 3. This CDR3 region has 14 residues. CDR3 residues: CASSEGQGATEAFF. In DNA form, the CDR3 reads TGTGCCAGTAGTGAAGGACAGGGGGCCACTGAAGCTTTCTTT. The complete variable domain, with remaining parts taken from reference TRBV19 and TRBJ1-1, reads DGGITQSPKYLFRKEGQNVTLSCEQNLNHDAMYWYRQDPGQGLRLIYYSQIVNDFQKGDIAEGYSVSREKKESFPLTVTSAQKNPTAFYLCASSEGQGATEAFFGQGTRLTVV.

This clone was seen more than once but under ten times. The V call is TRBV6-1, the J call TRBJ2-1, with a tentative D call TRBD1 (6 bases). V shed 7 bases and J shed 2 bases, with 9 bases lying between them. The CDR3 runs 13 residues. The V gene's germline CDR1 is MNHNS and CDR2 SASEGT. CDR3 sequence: CASKGQTYNEQFF. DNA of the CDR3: TGTGCCAGCAAGGGACAAACCTACAATGAGCAGTTCTTC.

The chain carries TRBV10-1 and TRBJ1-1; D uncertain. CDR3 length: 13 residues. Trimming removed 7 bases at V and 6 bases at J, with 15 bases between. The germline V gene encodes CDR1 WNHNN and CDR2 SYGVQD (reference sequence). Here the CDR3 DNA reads TGCGCCAGCACCCGGTCTGGCCAGGCTGAAGCTTTCTTT. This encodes CASTRSGQAEAFF.

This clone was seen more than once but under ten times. For the CDR3, the DNA is TGTGCCAGCAGCCAAGATAGGGGCAGGGTTCAGTACTTC. The encoded protein is CASSQDRGRVQYF. The V call is TRBV14, the J call TRBJ2-7; D is perhaps TRBD1 (5 bases). The CDR3 has 13 residues. The V and J ends lost 0 bases and 10 bases respectively, with 13 bases between them. Germline-derived CDR1 and CDR2 are SGHDN and FVKESK.

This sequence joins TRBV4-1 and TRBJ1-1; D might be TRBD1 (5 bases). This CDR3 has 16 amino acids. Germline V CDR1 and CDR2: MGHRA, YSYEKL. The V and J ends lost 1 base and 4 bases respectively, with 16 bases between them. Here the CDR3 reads CASSQVAFGGITEAFF. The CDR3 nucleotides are TGCGCCAGCAGCCAAGTTGCGTTCGGGGGGATCACTGAAGCTTTCTTT.

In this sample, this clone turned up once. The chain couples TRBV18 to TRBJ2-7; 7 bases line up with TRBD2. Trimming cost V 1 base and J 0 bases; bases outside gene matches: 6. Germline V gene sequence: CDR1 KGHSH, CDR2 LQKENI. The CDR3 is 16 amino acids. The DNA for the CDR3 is TGTGCCAGCTCACCACGGGGGGGTGCCAGCTCCTACGAGCAGTACTTC. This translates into CASSPRGGASSYEQYF.

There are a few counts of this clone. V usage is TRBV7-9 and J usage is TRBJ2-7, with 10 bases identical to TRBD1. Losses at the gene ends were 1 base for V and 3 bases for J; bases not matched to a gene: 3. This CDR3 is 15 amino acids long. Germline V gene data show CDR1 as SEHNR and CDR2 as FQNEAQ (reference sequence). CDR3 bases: TGTGCCAGCAGCTTAGACTGGGACAGGGGCTACGAGCAGTACTTC. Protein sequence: CASSLDWDRGYEQYF.

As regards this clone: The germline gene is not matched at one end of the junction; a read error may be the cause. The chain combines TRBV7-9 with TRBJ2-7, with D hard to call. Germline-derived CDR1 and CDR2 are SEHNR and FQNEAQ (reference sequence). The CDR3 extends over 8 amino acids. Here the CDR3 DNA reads TGTGCCAGCAGCTCCACAGACTTC. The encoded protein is CASSSTDF.

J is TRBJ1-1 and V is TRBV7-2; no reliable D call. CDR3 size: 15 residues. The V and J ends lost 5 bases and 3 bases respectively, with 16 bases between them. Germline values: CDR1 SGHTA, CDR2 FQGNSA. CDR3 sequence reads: CASSAHVVVDTEAFF. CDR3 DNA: TGTGCCAGCAGCGCCCACGTGGTAGTGGACACTGAAGCTTTCTTT.

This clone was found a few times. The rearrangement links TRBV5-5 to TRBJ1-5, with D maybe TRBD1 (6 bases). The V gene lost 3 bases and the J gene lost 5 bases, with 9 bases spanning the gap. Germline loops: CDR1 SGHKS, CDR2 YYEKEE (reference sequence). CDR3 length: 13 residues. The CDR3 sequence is CASSWDTYQPQHF. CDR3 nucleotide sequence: TGTGCCAGCAGCTGGGACACCTATCAGCCCCAGCATTTT. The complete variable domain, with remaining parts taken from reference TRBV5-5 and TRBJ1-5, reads DAGVTQSPTHLIKTRGQQVTLRCSPISGHKSVSWYQQVLGQGPQFIFQYYEKEERGRGNFPDRFSARQFPNYSSELNVNALLLGDSALYLCASSWDTYQPQHFGDGTRLSIL.

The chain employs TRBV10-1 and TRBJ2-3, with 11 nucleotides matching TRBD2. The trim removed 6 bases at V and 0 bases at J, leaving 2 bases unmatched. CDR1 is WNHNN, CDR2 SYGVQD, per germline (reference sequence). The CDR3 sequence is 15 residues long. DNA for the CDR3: TGCGCCAGCAGGTTAGCGGGGGGGAGCACAGATACGCAGTATTTT. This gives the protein CASRLAGGSTDTQYF.

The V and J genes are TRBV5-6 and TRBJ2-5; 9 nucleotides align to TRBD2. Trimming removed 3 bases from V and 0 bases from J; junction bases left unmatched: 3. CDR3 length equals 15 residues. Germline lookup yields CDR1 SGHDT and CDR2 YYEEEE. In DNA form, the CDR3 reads TGTGCCAGCAGCTCGAGCGGGGGGTACCAAGAGACCCAGTACTTC. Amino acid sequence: CASSSSGGYQETQYF.

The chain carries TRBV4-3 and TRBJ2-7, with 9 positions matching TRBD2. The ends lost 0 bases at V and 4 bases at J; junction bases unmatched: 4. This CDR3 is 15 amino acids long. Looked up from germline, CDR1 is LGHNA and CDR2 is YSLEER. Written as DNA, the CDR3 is TGCGCCAGCAGCCAAGATGCGGGAGGGCCTTACGAGCAGTACTTC. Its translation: CASSQDAGGPYEQYF.

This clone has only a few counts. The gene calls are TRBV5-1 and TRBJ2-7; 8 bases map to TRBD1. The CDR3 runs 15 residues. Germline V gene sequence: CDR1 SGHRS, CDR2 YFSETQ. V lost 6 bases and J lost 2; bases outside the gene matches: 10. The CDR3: CASTLLSGGAYEQYF. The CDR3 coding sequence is TGCGCCAGCACCCTTTTGTCAGGGGGCGCCTACGAGCAGTACTTC.

The CDR3 nucleotides read TGTGCCAGCAGCTTAGTTTACGGCGGGAGTGTGTACGAGCAGTACTTC. Translation gives CASSLVYGGSVYEQYF. The chain links TRBV7-9 to TRBJ2-7; 7 positions agree with TRBD2. This CDR3 spans 16 amino acids. V lost 1 base to trimming and J lost 4 bases; unmatched junction nucleotides: 10. Looked up from germline, CDR1 is SEHNR and CDR2 is FQNEAQ (reference sequence).

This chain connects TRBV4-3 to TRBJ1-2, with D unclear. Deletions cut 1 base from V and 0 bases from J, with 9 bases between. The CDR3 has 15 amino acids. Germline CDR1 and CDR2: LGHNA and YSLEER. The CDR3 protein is CASSQVANSNYGYTF. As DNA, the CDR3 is TGCGCCAGCAGCCAAGTCGCCAACTCTAACTATGGCTACACCTTC.

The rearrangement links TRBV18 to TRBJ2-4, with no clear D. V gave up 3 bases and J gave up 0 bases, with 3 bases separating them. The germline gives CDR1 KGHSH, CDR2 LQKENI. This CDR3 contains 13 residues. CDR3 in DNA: TGTGCCAGCTCACCCCTAGCCAAAAACATTCAGTACTTC. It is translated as CASSPLAKNIQYF. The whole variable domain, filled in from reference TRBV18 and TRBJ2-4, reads NAGVMQNPRHLVRRRGQEARLRCSPMKGHSHVYWYRQLPEEGLKFMVYLQKENIIDESGMPKERFSAEFPKEGPSILRIQQVVRGDSAAYFCASSPLAKNIQYFGAGTRLSVL.

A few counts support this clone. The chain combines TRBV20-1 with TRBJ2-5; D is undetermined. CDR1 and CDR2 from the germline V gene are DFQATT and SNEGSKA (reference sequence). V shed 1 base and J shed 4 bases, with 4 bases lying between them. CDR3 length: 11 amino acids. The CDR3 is CSARVIETQYF. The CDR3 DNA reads TGCAGTGCTAGAGTAATAGAGACCCAGTACTTC.

DNA for the CDR3: TGTGCCAGCAGCAGACAGGACCTCCACTTT. Amino acid sequence: CASSRQDLHF. J is TRBJ1-6 and V is TRBV21-1; no check of the table's D call, TRBD1, against the DNA was made. TRBV21-1 counts as a pseudogene. The CDR3 consists of 10 residues.

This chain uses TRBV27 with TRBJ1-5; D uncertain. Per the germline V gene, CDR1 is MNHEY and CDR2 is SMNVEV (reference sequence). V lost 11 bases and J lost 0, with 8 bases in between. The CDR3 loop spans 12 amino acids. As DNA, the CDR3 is TGTGCCGCCGGTTATAGCAATCAGCCCCAGCATTTT. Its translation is CAAGYSNQPQHF.

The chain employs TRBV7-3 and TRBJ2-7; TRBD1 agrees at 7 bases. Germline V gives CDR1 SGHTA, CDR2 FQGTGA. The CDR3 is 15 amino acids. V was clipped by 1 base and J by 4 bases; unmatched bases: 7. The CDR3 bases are TGTGCCAGCAGCTTAAGGCCGGGACAGACTTACGAGCAGTACTTC. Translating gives CASSLRPGQTYEQYF.

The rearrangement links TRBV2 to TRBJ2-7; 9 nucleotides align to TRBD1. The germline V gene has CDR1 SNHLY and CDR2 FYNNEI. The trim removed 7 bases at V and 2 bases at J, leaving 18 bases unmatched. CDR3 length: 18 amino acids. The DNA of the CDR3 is TGTGCCAGCAAGTTACCCGGACAGGGGTTTTTTATTACCTACGAGCAGTACTTC. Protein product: CASKLPGQGFFITYEQYF.

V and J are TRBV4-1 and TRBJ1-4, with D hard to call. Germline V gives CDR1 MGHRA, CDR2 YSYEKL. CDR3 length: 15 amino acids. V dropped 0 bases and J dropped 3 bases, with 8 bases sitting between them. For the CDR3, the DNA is TGCGCCAGCAGCCAAGACGGGAGTCCTAATGAAAAACTGTTTTTT. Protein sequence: CASSQDGSPNEKLFF.

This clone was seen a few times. The DNA for the CDR3 is TGTGCCAGCAGTTTCGGTCAGGGGTACGAGCAGTACTTC. Translation gives CASSFGQGYEQYF. The genes are TRBV27 and TRBJ2-7, with D tentatively TRBD1 (6 bases). The ends were cut back, 3 bases at V and 4 bases at J, with 10 bases in the middle. CDR1 and CDR2 (germline): MNHEY, SMNVEV (reference sequence). The CDR3 covers 13 residues.

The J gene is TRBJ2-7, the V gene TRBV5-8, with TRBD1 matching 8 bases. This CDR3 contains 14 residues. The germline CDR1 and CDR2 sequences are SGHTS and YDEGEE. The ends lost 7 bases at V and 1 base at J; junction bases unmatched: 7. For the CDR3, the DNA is TGTGCCAGCGCCAAGAGGACAGGGTCCTACGAGCAGTACTTC. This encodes CASAKRTGSYEQYF.

The DNA of the CDR3 is TGTGCCAGCAAAGACAGGGGATTGAACACTGAAGCTTTCTTT. Translation gives CASKDRGLNTEAFF. The genes are TRBV25-1 and TRBJ1-1, with 8 bases aligning to TRBD1. The length of the CDR3 is 14 residues. The germline gives CDR1 MGHDK, CDR2 SYGVNS. Trimming removed 7 bases from V and 0 bases from J; junction bases left unmatched: 4. Using reference TRBV25-1 and TRBJ1-1 for the parts outside the CDR3, the full variable domain is EADIYQTPRYLVIGTGKKITLECSQTMGHDKMYWYQQDPGMELHLIHYSYGVNSTEKGDLSSESTVSRIRTEHFPLTLESARPSHTSQYLCASKDRGLNTEAFFGQGTRLTVV.

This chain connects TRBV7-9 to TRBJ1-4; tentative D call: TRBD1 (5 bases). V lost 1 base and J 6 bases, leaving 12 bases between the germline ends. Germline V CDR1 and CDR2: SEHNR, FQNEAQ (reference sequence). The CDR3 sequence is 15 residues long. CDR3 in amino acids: CASSLVGVLDEKLFF. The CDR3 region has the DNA TGTGCCAGCAGCTTAGTAGGGGTTTTAGATGAAAAACTGTTTTTT.

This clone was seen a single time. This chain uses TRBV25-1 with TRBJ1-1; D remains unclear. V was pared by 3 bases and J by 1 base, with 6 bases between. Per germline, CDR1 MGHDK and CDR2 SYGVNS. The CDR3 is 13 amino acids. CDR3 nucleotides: TGTGCCAGCAGTGACGCCAGGAACACTGAAGCTTTCTTT. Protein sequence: CASSDARNTEAFF. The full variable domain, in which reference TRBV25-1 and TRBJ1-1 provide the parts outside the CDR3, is EADIYQTPRYLVIGTGKKITLECSQTMGHDKMYWYQQDPGMELHLIHYSYGVNSTEKGDLSSESTVSRIRTEHFPLTLESARPSHTSQYLCASSDARNTEAFFGQGTRLTVV.

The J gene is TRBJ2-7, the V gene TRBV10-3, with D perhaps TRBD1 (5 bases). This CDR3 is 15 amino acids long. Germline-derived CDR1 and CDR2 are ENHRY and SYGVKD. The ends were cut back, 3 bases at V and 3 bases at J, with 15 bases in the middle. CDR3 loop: CAISDPTVLGYEQYF. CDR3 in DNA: TGTGCCATCAGTGACCCGACAGTGCTCGGCTACGAGCAGTACTTC.